Below, 30 T cell receptor beta chains from the same sample are listed, as sequenced in a study of molecular identifiers for immune sequencing clone quantification. Via MiXCR, TCRdb re-called the PCR reads, giving one row per CDR3 protein. The sample has approximately 670,000 distinct CDR3 sequences; 20% are singletons. Sequencing was done on a sample of naive CD8+ T cells from blood, with Jurkat cell RNA spiked in. The subset is: FACS-sorted CD8+CD4-CCR7+CD45RA+ naive T cells. These receptors all come from a human donor in good health. Some libraries in this study had Jurkat cell RNA spiked in.

In the case of this clonotype: Given a much more abundant clone one base away, this may be a read error. This rearrangement joins TRBV6-2 or TRBV6-3 to TRBJ1-5, with TRBD1 matching 9 bases. CDR1 MNHEY and CDR2 SVGEGT come from the germline V gene. The CDR3 covers 15 residues. The CDR3 DNA sequence: TGTGCCAGCAGATTCACAGGGGGCCAGCTCCAGCCCCAGCGTTTT. Protein product: CASRFTGGQLQPQRF.

Many counts were recorded for this clonotype. V gene TRBV20-1 combines with J gene TRBJ1-5, with TRBD1 matching 9 bases. Trimming cost V 3 bases and J 3 bases; bases outside gene matches: 3. There are 14 residues in the CDR3. Germline assignment: CDR1 DFQATT and CDR2 SNEGSKA (reference sequence). CDR3 amino acids: CSARGQGANQPQHF. For the CDR3, the DNA is TGCAGTGCTAGGGGACAGGGTGCCAATCAGCCCCAGCATTTT.

The genes are TRBV12-3 or TRBV12-4 and TRBJ2-3; 7 bases are a match to TRBD2. The CDR3 runs to 15 residues. The CDR3 DNA reads as TGTGCTATTACCGTCGGGGGGATCTACACAGATACGCAGTATTTT. Its translation is CAITVGGIYTDTQYF.

Comments on this clonotype: A read error is possible here, since a much larger clone lies one base away. The J gene is TRBJ2-3, the V gene TRBV9; 8 positions match TRBD1. Germline lookup yields CDR1 SGDLS and CDR2 YYNGEE. The CDR3 length is 15 residues. CDR3 DNA: TGTGCCAGCAGCAACCGGGACAGGAGCACAGATATGCAGTATTTT. This gives the protein CASSNRDRSTDMQYF. Full variable domain (remainder filled in from reference TRBV9 and TRBJ2-3): DSGVTQTPKHLITATGQRVTLRCSPRSGDLSVYWYQQSLDQGLQFLIQYYNGEERAKGNILERFSAQQFPDLHSELNLSSLELGDSALYFCASSNRDRSTDMQYFGPGTRLTVL.

There are many counts of this clonotype. The chain carries TRBV20-1 and TRBJ2-3; TRBD1 aligns across 12 bases. Trimming cost V 6 bases and J 0 bases; bases outside gene matches: 13. CDR3 length: 18 residues. From germline, CDR1 is DFQATT and CDR2 SNEGSKA (reference sequence). As DNA, the CDR3 is TGCAGTGCAACGGAGGGACAGGGGGCCAGATTAAGCACAGATACGCAGTATTTT. Its translation is CSATEGQGARLSTDTQYF.

This clonotype was observed at least ten times. The chain recombines TRBV12-3 or TRBV12-4 with TRBJ2-3; D remains ambiguous. The CDR3 sequence is 16 residues long. With 1 base removed from V and 3 bases from J, the gap between germline ends came to 14 bases. The CDR3 DNA is TGTGCCAGCAGTTTAGGTATAAAATCGCCTACAGATACGCAGTATTTT. Translating gives CASSLGIKSPTDTQYF.

In this sample, this clonotype turned up many times. V is TRBV7-9 and J is TRBJ2-3; D is ambiguous. Germline values: CDR1 SEHNR, CDR2 FQNEAQ (reference sequence). V lost 5 bases and J 0 bases, leaving 15 bases between the germline ends. This CDR3 comprises 16 residues. The CDR3 protein is CASSQFGRTSTDTQYF. CDR3 sequence (DNA): TGTGCCAGCAGCCAATTCGGACGTACTAGCACAGATACGCAGTATTTT.

This chain links TRBV27 with TRBJ2-7, with a tentative D call TRBD1 (5 bases). V shed 6 bases and J shed 7 bases, with 16 bases lying between them. Germline-derived CDR1 and CDR2 are MNHEY and SMNVEV (reference sequence). The CDR3 extends over 13 amino acids. CDR3 DNA: TGTGCCAGCAGCACAGGCTTTGTGGGTGAGCAGTACTTC. Encoded protein: CASSTGFVGEQYF.

In regard to this clonotype: Its ends do not fully match the called genes, so a read error is possible. This rearrangement joins TRBV19 to TRBJ2-3; D uncertain. Germline assignment: CDR1 LNHDA and CDR2 SQIVND (reference sequence). This CDR3 has 15 amino acids. The CDR3 DNA is TGTGCCAGTAGTATAGGGGCGTCTGGCACAGATGCGCAGTATTTT. Translating it yields CASSIGASGTDAQYF.

The table lists this clonotype with many counts. The rearrangement joins TRBV10-1 to TRBJ2-7; D unclear. The V end lost 4 bases, the J end lost 5 bases, and 18 bases lay between the germline ends. This CDR3 has 15 residues. Germline CDR1 is WNHNN and CDR2 is SYGVQD (reference sequence). CDR3 sequence reads: CASSVGAWTADEQYF. The CDR3 DNA sequence: TGCGCCAGCAGTGTTGGAGCGTGGACGGCGGACGAGCAGTACTTC.

Concerning this clonotype itself: A much larger clone differs by one base, so this may be a read error. The final CDR3 position lacks the conserved phenylalanine or tryptophan, pointing to a likely read error. V and J are TRBV6-2 or TRBV6-3 and TRBJ2-7; no firm D call. The CDR3 extends over 13 amino acids. CDR1 and CDR2 from the germline V gene are MNHEY and SVGEGT. V lost 6 bases and J lost 2, with 11 bases in between. The CDR3 sequence: CASSPNGPYEQYC. The CDR3 nucleotides read TGTGCCAGCAGCCCCAACGGACCCTACGAGCAGTACTGC.

In the case of this clonotype: Just one base apart from a much larger clone, this may be a read error. The rearrangement links TRBV19 to TRBJ1-4; tentatively, D is TRBD1 (5 bases). The germline V gene has CDR1 LNHDA and CDR2 SQIVND (reference sequence). The CDR3 consists of 15 residues. The CDR3 DNA is TGTGCCGGTAGTGCCTCGGACACGAACACTGAAAAACTGTTTTTT. Protein sequence: CAGSASDTNTEKLFF.

This clonotype was picked up many times. The rearrangement links TRBV4-1 to TRBJ2-7, with 8 bases lining up with TRBD1. Germline lookup yields CDR1 MGHRA and CDR2 YSYEKL. CDR3 length equals 14 residues. The trim removed 4 bases at V and 3 bases at J, leaving 5 bases unmatched. CDR3 region: CASSPRTGLYEQYF. The CDR3 DNA follows: TGCGCCAGCAGCCCAAGGACAGGGCTCTACGAGCAGTACTTC.

This clonotype has at least ten counts. The chain employs TRBV2 and TRBJ2-1; 8 bases map to TRBD2. The CDR3 is made up of 15 amino acids. Trimming at V came to 4 bases and at J to 2 bases, leaving 4 bases not matched to a gene. Germline V gene data show CDR1 as SNHLY and CDR2 as FYNNEI. The CDR3 spells CASSVAGGPYNEQFF. The CDR3 DNA sequence: TGTGCCAGCAGTGTCGCGGGGGGCCCCTACAATGAGCAGTTCTTC.

There are many counts of this clonotype. This chain joins TRBV28 and TRBJ2-7; D is ambiguous. Germline V CDR1 and CDR2: MDHEN, SYDVKM. Trimming pared 3 bases from V and 3 bases from J, leaving 6 bases between. This CDR3 comprises 12 residues. The chain's CDR3 is CASSFILYEQYF. As DNA, the CDR3 is TGTGCCAGCAGTTTCATCCTCTACGAGCAGTACTTC. Looking up the rest from reference TRBV28 and TRBJ2-7 gives the full variable domain: DVKVTQSSRYLVKRTGEKVFLECVQDMDHENMFWYRQDPGLGLRLIYFSYDVKMKEKGDIPEGYSVSREKKERFSLILESASTNQTSMYLCASSFILYEQYFGPGTRLTVT.

This clonotype was seen ten or more times. The chain combines TRBV27 with TRBJ1-4; TRBD1 matches at 8 bases. V lost 6 bases and J lost 7; bases outside the gene matches: 13. Per germline, CDR1 MNHEY and CDR2 SMNVEV (reference sequence). This CDR3 has 16 residues. CDR3 protein: CASSTTRDRSLEKLFF. As DNA, the CDR3 is TGTGCCAGCAGCACCACCCGGGACAGGAGTCTTGAAAAACTGTTTTTT.

The sample holds many counts of this clonotype. V usage is TRBV28 and J usage is TRBJ1-1; 9 bases line up with TRBD1. Per germline, CDR1 MDHEN and CDR2 SYDVKM. The CDR3 runs to 16 residues. After removal of 6 bases from V and 3 bases from J, the junction contained 11 bases not matched to a gene. The CDR3 DNA is TGTGCCAGCAGCATAACAGGGGGCCAAGTAGACACTGAAGCTTTCTTT. Protein: CASSITGGQVDTEAFF.

This clonotype was found many times. J is TRBJ1-5 and V is TRBV5-4; 9 nucleotides agree with TRBD1. CDR1 and CDR2 from the germline V gene are SGHNT and YYREEE (reference sequence). The CDR3 length is 16 residues. V lost 0 bases and J lost 5; bases outside the gene matches: 6. The CDR3, as DNA: TGTGCCAGCAGCTTGGGAGGGACAGGGACCGATCAGCCCCAGCATTTT. Translation: CASSLGGTGTDQPQHF.

This clonotype has more than one count but fewer than ten. V gene TRBV9 combines with J gene TRBJ2-7, with 10 bases aligning to TRBD1. Germline V gives CDR1 SGDLS, CDR2 YYNGEE. Trimming at V came to 3 bases and at J to 6 bases, leaving 9 bases not matched to a gene. CDR3 size: 15 residues. As DNA, the CDR3 is TGTGCCAGCAGCGGAACCGGGACAGGGGTGGGCGAGCAGTACTTC. Translation: CASSGTGTGVGEQYF. Drawing the rest from reference TRBV9 and TRBJ2-7, the complete variable domain is DSGVTQTPKHLITATGQRVTLRCSPRSGDLSVYWYQQSLDQGLQFLIQYYNGEERAKGNILERFSAQQFPDLHSELNLSSLELGDSALYFCASSGTGTGVGEQYFGPGTRLTVT.

The chain has TRBV19 and TRBJ2-7, with 7 bases aligning to TRBD1. The germline V gene encodes CDR1 LNHDA and CDR2 SQIVND (reference sequence). This CDR3 has 15 amino acids. J lost 3 bases, V lost 1 base, and 6 bases had no gene match. CDR3 nucleotides: TGTGCCAGTAGTATAGGGACAGGCGACTACTACGAGCAGTACTTC. As protein: CASSIGTGDYYEQYF.

This clonotype was observed many times. The J gene is TRBJ2-7, the V gene TRBV4-1, with 11 nucleotides matching TRBD1. This CDR3 comprises 16 residues. Per the germline V gene, CDR1 is MGHRA and CDR2 is YSYEKL. J was trimmed by 2 bases and V by 3 bases; bases with no gene match: 6. The CDR3 protein is CASSHPGTGGPYEQYF. The CDR3 nucleotides read TGCGCCAGCAGCCATCCCGGGACAGGGGGGCCCTACGAGCAGTACTTC.

This clonotype was observed many times. The chain links TRBV12-3 or TRBV12-4 to TRBJ2-3; D gene ambiguous. V was cut by 6 bases and J by 2 bases, with 6 bases left in between. CDR3 length equals 12 residues. CDR3 sequence reads: CASRDLTDTQYF. CDR3 DNA: TGTGCCAGCAGGGACCTCACAGATACGCAGTATTTT.

A remark on this clonotype: One junction end does not reproduce the germline sequence, and a read error may be involved. The CDR3 reads CSVKSQGALLFRNTEALF. CDR3 in DNA: TGCAGCGTTAAGTCACAGGGGGCTCTTTTATTTCGGAACACTGAAGCTCTCTTT. The chain employs TRBV29-1 and TRBJ1-1; TRBD1 aligns across 9 bases. From germline, CDR1 is SQVTM and CDR2 ANQGSEA. The CDR3 length is 18 residues.

CDR3: CASSEYLAEANYGYTF. The DNA of the CDR3 is TGTGCCAGCAGTGAATATCTGGCAGAAGCTAACTATGGCTACACCTTC. The V and J genes are TRBV25-1 and TRBJ1-2, with D uncertain. Germline values: CDR1 MGHDK, CDR2 SYGVNS. The length of the CDR3 is 16 residues. With 0 bases removed from V and 0 bases from J, the gap between germline ends came to 11 bases.

This clonotype was detected a few times. The chain combines TRBV19 with TRBJ2-3, with D perhaps matching TRBD2 (5 bases). Trimming cost V 4 bases and J 2 bases, with 13 bases left between them. The CDR3 sequence is 15 residues long. From germline, CDR1 is LNHDA and CDR2 SQIVND (reference sequence). The CDR3 DNA reads as TGTGCCAGTAGTAAAACTAGGAGGATCACAGATACGCAGTATTTT. This translates into CASSKTRRITDTQYF.

This chain joins TRBV28 and TRBJ2-1; D ambiguous. Germline-derived CDR1 and CDR2 are MDHEN and SYDVKM. There are 13 residues in the CDR3. The ends were cut back, 4 bases at V and 9 bases at J, with 13 bases in the middle. The CDR3 bases are TGTGCCAGCAGTTCTACGATTGTGGCTGAGCAGTTCTTC. Residues: CASSSTIVAEQFF.

This clonotype was seen many times. The V gene is TRBV6-5, the J gene TRBJ1-5, with a weak D call TRBD1 (5 bases). Trimming pared 10 bases from V and 0 bases from J, leaving 10 bases between. The CDR3 sequence is 13 residues long. Germline V gene data show CDR1 as MNHEY and CDR2 as SVGAGI. CDR3 loop: CATGAPSNQPQHF. DNA for the CDR3: TGTGCCACCGGGGCCCCTAGCAATCAGCCCCAGCATTTT.

This clonotype was counted at least ten times. This chain links TRBV29-1 with TRBJ2-3; D is undetermined. The V end lost 0 bases, the J end lost 3 bases, and 4 bases lay between the germline ends. This CDR3 is 12 amino acids long. Germline V CDR1 and CDR2: SQVTM, ANQGSEA. CDR3 DNA sequence: TGCAGCGTTGAAGAACAGACAGATACGCAGTATTTT. It specifies CSVEEQTDTQYF.

This clonotype was seen only a few times. The CDR3 region is CASSPETESSYNEQFF. CDR3 bases: TGTGCCAGCAGTCCTGAGACCGAAAGCTCCTACAATGAGCAGTTCTTC. The rearrangement links TRBV27 to TRBJ2-1; D call uncertain. The germline V gene encodes CDR1 MNHEY and CDR2 SMNVEV (reference sequence). The CDR3 has 16 residues. Trimming stripped 5 bases from V and 0 bases from J, with 14 bases between.

With regard to this clonotype: This may be a read error, as it is one base from a much larger clone. The chain employs TRBV9 and TRBJ1-4; D remains unclear. Germline V gene data show CDR1 as SGDLS and CDR2 as YYNGEE. The CDR3 extends over 15 amino acids. The CDR3 DNA sequence: TGTGCCAGCGGCGTAGAGGGCGCCGGCTGGCAAAAACTGTTTTTT. Translation: CASGVEGAGWQKLFF.